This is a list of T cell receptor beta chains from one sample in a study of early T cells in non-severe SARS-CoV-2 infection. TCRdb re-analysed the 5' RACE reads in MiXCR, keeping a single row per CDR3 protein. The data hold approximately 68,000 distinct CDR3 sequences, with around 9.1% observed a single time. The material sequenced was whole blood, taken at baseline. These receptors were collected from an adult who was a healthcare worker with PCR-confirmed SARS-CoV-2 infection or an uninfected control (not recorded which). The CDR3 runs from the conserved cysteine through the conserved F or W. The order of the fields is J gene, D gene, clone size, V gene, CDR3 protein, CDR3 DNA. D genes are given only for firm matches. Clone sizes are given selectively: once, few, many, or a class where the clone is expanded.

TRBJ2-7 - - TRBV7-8 CASSLRWSGSYEQYF TGTGCCAGCAGCTTAAGGTGGAGCGGCTCCTACGAGCAGTACTTC
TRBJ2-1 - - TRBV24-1 CATSEVFHEQFF TGTGCCACCAGTGAAGTATTCCATGAGCAGTTCTTC
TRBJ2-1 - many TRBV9 CASSIPRVVGEYNEQFF TGTGCCAGCAGCATCCCCCGGGTCGTGGGAGAATACAATGAGCAGTTCTTC
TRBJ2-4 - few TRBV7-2 CASSLEIGSQLRNIQYF TGTGCCAGCAGCTTAGAAATCGGTTCTCAACTGAGAAACATTCAGTACTTC
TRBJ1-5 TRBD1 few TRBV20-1 CSAPRTGRDNQPQHF TGCAGTGCTCCAAGGACAGGGAGGGACAATCAGCCCCAGCATTTT
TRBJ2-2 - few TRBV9 CASSGGVNTGELFF TGTGCCAGCAGCGGGGGCGTTAACACCGGGGAGCTGTTTTTT
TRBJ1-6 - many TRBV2 CASSESAASSLHF TGTGCCAGCAGTGAAAGCGCAGCTTCGTCCCTCCACTTT
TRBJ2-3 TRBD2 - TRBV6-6 CASSLVVSGGDTQYF TGTGCCAGCAGTTTGGTGGTTAGCGGGGGAGATACGCAGTATTTT
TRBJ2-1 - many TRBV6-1 CASSDHPLEGNEQFF TGTGCCAGCAGTGACCACCCTTTGGAGGGTAATGAGCAGTTCTTC
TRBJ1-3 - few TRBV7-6 CASSLGGDSGNTIYF TGTGCCAGCAGCTTAGGAGGGGACTCTGGAAACACCATATATTTT
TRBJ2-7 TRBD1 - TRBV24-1 CATSAGTDNYEQYF TGTGCCACCAGTGCCGGGACAGATAACTACGAGCAGTACTTC
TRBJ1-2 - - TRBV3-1 CASSQDRENYGYTF TGTGCCAGCAGCCAAGATCGGGAAAACTATGGCTACACCTTC
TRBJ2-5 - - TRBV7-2 CASSPKETRYF TGTGCCAGCAGCCCCAAAGAGACCCGGTACTTC
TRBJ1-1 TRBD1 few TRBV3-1 CASSRQGNTEAFF TGTGCCAGCAGTCGACAGGGGAACACTGAAGCTTTCTTT
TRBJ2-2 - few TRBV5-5 CASSLPAPTGELFF TGTGCCAGCAGCTTGCCCGCACCCACCGGGGAGCTGTTTTTT
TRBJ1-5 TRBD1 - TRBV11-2 CASSSTGVYNQPQHF TGTGCCAGCAGCTCGACAGGGGTCTACAATCAGCCCCAGCATTTT
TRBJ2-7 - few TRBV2 CASSERLGGAYEQYF TGTGCCAGCAGTGAGAGGTTGGGGGGTGCCTACGAGCAGTACTTC
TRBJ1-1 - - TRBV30 CAWTVLRGRMNTEAFF TGTGCCTGGACGGTCCTCAGGGGCCGAATGAACACTGAAGCTTTCTTT
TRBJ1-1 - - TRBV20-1 CSAISGANTEAFF TGCAGTGCCATCAGTGGTGCGAACACTGAAGCTTTCTTT
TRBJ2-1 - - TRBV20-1 CSAEDRTDNEQFF TGCAGTGCCGAGGACAGAACCGACAATGAGCAGTTCTTC
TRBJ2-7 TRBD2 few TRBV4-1 CASSPTAPSTSGVPYEQYF TGCGCCAGCAGCCCGACGGCTCCATCGACTAGCGGGGTCCCCTACGAGCAGTACTTC
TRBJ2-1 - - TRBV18 CASSPPSQIQFF TGTGCCAGCTCACCACCTTCGCAAATTCAGTTCTTC
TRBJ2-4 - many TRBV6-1 CASSEDVGRGTIAKNIQYF TGTGCCAGCAGTGAAGATGTAGGAAGGGGTACCATAGCCAAAAACATTCAGTACTTC
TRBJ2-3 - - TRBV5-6 CASSLSAGWTTDTQYF TGTGCCAGCAGCTTATCTGCCGGGTGGACCACAGATACGCAGTATTTT
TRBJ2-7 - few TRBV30 CAWSVPPSSGEQYF TGTGCCTGGAGTGTTCCGCCCTCCTCAGGGGAGCAGTACTTC
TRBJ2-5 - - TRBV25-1 CASMGLDSLGETQYF TGTGCCAGCATGGGTTTGGACAGCTTGGGGGAGACCCAGTACTTC
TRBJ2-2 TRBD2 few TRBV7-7 CASSSGTSNTGELFF TGTGCTAGCAGCTCCGGGACTAGCAACACCGGGGAGCTGTTTTTT
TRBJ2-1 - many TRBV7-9 CASSPSGTGYYNEQFF TGTGCCAGCAGCCCCAGCGGGACAGGCTACTACAATGAGCAGTTCTTC
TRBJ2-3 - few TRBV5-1 CASSLVKDVGTDTQYF TGCGCCAGCAGCTTGGTGAAGGACGTTGGCACAGATACGCAGTATTTT
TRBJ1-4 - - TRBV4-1 CASSQEADRKYATNEKLFF TGCGCCAGCAGCCAAGAAGCCGACAGGAAATATGCAACTAATGAAAAACTGTTTTTT
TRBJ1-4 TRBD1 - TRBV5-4 CASSSSRDRDRKLFF TGTGCCAGCAGCTCGTCCCGGGACAGGGATCGAAAACTGTTTTTT
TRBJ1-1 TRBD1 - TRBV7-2 CASSLGTGATEAFF TGTGCCAGCAGCTTAGGGACAGGGGCTACTGAAGCTTTCTTT
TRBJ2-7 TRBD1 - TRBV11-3 CASSYRDRGYEQYF TGTGCCAGCAGCTACCGGGACAGGGGGTACGAGCAGTACTTC
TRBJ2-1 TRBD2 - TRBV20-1 CSARDGTSGGNEQFF TGCAGTGCTAGAGACGGGACTAGCGGGGGCAATGAGCAGTTCTTC
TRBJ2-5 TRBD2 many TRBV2 CASSGTSGGPQETQYF TGTGCCAGCAGTGGGACTAGCGGGGGCCCCCAAGAGACCCAGTACTTC
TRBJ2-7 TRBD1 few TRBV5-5 CASSQSQGPTYEQYF TGTGCCAGCAGTCAATCACAGGGGCCAACCTACGAGCAGTACTTC
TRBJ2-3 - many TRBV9 CASSSGREIDTQYF TGTGCCAGCAGCTCGGGACGAGAGATAGATACGCAGTATTTT
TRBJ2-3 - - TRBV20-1 CSARDAGGPDTQYF TGCAGTGCTAGAGATGCAGGAGGACCAGATACGCAGTATTTT
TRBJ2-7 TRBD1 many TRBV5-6 CASSQGVIRSYEQYF TGTGCCAGCAGCCAGGGGGTGATACGATCCTACGAGCAGTACTTC
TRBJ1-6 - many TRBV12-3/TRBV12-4 CASTPEGGGSPLHF TGTGCCAGCACCCCGGAGGGCGGAGGGTCACCCCTCCACTTT
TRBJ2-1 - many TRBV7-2 CASSLEGVWGEQFF TGTGCCAGCAGCTTAGAAGGGGTCTGGGGTGAGCAGTTCTTC
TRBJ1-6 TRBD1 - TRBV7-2 CASSPRQGTSPLHF TGTGCCAGCAGCCCGAGACAGGGGACTTCACCCCTCCACTTT
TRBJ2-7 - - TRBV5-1 CASKEDSRSSYEQYF TGCGCCAGCAAAGAGGATTCTAGGTCGTCCTACGAGCAGTACTTC